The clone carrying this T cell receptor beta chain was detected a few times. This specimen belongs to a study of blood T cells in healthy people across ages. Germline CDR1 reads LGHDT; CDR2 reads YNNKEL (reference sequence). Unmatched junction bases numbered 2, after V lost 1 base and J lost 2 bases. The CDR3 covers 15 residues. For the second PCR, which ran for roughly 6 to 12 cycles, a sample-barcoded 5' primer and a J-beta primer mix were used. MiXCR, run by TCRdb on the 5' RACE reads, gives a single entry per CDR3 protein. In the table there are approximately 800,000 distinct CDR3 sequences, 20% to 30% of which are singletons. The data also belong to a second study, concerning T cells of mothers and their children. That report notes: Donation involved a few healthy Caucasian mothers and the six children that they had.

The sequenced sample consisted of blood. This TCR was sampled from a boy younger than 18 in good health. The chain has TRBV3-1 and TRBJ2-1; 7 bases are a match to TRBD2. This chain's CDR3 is CASSQGRGTYNEQFF. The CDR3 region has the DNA TGTGCCAGCAGCCAAGGGCGGGGGACCTACAATGAGCAGTTCTTC.